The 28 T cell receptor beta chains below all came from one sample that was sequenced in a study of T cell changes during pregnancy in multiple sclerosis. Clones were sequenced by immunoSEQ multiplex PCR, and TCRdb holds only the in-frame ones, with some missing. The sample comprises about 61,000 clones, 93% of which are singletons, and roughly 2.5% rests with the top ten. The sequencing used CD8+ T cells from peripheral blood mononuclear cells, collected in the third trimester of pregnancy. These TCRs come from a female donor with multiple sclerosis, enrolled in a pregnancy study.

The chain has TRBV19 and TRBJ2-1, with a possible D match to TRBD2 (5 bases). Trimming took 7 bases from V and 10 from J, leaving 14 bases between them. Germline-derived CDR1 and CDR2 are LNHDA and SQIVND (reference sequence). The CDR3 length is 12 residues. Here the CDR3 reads CASNEGLGEQFF. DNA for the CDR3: TGTGCCAGTAATGAGGGTTTAGGGGAGCAGTTCTTC.

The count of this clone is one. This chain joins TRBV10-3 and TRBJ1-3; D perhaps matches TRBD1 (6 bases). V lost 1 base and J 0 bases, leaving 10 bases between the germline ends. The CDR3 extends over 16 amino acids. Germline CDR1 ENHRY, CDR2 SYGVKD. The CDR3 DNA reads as TGTGCCATCAGTGAGTGGGGGCCCATCTCTGGAAACACCATATATTTT. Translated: CAISEWGPISGNTIYF.

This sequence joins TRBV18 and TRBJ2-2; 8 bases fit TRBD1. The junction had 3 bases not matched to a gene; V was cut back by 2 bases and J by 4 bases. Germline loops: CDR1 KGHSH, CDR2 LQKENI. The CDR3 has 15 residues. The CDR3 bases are TGTGCCAGCTCACCAGAACAGGGGGGCACCGGGGAGCTGTTTTTT. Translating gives CASSPEQGGTGELFF.

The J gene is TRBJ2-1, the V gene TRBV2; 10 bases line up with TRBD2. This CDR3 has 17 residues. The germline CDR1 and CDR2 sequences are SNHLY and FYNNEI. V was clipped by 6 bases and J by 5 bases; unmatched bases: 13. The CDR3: CASRGPPLAGVDNEQFF. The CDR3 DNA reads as TGTGCCAGCAGGGGTCCCCCTCTAGCGGGAGTGGACAATGAGCAGTTCTTC.

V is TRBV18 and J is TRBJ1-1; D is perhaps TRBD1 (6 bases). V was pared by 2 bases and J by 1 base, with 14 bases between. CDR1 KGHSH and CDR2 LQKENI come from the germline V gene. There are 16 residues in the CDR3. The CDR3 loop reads CASSPTRGQKNTEAFF. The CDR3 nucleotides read TGTGCCAGCTCACCAACTCGTGGACAGAAGAACACTGAAGCTTTCTTT.

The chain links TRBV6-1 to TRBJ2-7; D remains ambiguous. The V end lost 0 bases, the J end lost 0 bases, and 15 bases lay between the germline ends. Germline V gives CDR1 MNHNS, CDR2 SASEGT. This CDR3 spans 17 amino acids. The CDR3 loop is CASSEAVRSASSYEQYF. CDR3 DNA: TGTGCCAGCAGTGAAGCGGTGAGGTCGGCAAGCTCCTACGAGCAGTACTTC.

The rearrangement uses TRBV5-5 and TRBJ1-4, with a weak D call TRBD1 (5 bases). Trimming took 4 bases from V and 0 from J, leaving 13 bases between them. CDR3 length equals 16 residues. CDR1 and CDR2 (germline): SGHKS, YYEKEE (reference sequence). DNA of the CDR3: TGTGCCAGCAGCCCAGGACATCTACCAACTAATGAAAAACTGTTTTTT. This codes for CASSPGHLPTNEKLFF. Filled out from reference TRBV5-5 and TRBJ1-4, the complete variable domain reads DAGVTQSPTHLIKTRGQQVTLRCSPISGHKSVSWYQQVLGQGPQFIFQYYEKEERGRGNFPDRFSARQFPNYSSELNVNALLLGDSALYLCASSPGHLPTNEKLFFGSGTQLSVL.

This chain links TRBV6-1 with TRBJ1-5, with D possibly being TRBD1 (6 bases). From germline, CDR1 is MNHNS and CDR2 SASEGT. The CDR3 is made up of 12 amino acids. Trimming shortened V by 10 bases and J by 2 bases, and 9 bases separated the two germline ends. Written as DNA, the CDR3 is TGTGCCACTGAGGGGGGCAATCAGCCCCAGCATTTT. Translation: CATEGGNQPQHF.

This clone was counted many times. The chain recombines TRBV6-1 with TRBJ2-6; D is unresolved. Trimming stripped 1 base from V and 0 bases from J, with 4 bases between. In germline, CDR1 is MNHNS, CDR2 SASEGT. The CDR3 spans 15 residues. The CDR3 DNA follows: TGTGCCAGCAGTGAAGACAACTCTGGGGCCAACGTCCTGACTTTC. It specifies CASSEDNSGANVLTF.

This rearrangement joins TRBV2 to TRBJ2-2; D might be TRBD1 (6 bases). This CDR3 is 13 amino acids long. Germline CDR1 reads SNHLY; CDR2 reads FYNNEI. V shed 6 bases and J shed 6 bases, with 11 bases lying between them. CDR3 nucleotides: TGTGCCAGCAGCCAACAGGGAGCCGGGGAGCTGTTTTTT. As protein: CASSQQGAGELFF.

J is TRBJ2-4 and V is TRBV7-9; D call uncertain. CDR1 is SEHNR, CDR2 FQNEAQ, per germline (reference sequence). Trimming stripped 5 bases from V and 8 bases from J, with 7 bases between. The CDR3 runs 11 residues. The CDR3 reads CASSPFHIQYF. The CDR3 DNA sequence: TGTGCCAGCAGCCCGTTTCACATTCAGTACTTC.

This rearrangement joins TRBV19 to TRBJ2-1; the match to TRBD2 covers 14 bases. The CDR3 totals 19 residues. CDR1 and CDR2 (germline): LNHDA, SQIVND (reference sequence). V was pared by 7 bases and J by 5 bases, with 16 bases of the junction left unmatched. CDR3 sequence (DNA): TGTGCCAGTACCCCGAACAGCGGGACTAGCGGGAGAATACACAATGAGCAGTTCTTC. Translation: CASTPNSGTSGRIHNEQFF.

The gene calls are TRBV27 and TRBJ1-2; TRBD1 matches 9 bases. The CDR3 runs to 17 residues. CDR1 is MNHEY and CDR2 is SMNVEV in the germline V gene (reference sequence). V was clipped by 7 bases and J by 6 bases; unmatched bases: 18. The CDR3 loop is CASTSRPVPTGGDGYTF. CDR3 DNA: TGTGCCAGCACCTCGCGACCCGTGCCGACAGGGGGAGATGGCTACACCTTC.

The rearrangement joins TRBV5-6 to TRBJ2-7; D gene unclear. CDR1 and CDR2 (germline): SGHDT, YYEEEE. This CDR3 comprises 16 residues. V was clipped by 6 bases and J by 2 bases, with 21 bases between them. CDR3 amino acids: CASTLGYSGLTYEQYF. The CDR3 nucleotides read TGTGCCAGCACTTTAGGTTACTCAGGTCTAACCTACGAGCAGTACTTC. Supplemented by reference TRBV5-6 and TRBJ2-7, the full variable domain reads DAGVTQSPTHLIKTRGQQVTLRCSPKSGHDTVSWYQQALGQGPQFIFQYYEEEERQRGNFPDRFSGHQFPNYSSELNVNALLLGDSALYLCASTLGYSGLTYEQYFGPGTRLTVT.

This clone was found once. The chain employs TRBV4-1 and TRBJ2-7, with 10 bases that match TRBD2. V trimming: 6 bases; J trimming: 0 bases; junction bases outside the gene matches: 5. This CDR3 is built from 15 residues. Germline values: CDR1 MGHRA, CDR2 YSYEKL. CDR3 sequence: CASSLTSGNSYEQYF. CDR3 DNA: TGCGCCAGCAGTCTTACTAGCGGGAACTCCTACGAGCAGTACTTC.

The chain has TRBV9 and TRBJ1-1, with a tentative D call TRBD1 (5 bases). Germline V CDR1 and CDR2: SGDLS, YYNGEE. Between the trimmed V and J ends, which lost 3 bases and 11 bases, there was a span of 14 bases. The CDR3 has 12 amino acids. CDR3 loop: CASSEEGAAAFF. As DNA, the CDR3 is TGTGCCAGCAGCGAGGAAGGGGCGGCGGCTTTCTTT.

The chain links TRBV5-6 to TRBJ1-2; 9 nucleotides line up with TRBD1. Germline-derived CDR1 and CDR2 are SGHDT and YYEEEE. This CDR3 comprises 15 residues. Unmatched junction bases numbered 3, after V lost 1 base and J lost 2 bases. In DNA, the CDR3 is TGTGCCAGCAGCTTGTCCGGACAGGGGAACTATGGCTACACCTTC. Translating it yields CASSLSGQGNYGYTF.

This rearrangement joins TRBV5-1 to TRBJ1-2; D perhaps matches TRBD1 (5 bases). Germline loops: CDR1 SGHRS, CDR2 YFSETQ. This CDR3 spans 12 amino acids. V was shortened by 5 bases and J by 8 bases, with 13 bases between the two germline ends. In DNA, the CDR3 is TGCGCCAGCAGGTCGGGAGGGGAAGGCTACACCTTC. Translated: CASRSGGEGYTF.

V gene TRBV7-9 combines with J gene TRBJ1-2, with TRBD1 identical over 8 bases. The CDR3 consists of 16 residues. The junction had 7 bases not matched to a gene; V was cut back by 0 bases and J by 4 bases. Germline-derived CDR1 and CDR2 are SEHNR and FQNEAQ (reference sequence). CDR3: CASSLANRGTRYGYTF. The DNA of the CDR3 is TGTGCCAGCAGCTTAGCGAACAGGGGGACTCGCTATGGCTACACCTTC.

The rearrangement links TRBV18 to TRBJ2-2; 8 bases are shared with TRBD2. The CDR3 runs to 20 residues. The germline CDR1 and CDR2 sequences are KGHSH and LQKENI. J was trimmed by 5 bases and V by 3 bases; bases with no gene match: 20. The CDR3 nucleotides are TGTGCCAGCTCACCTTTAGCGGGACCATCCCAAGCCACGAGGACCGGGGAGCTGTTTTTT. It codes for CASSPLAGPSQATRTGELFF. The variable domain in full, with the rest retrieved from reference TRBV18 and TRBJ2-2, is NAGVMQNPRHLVRRRGQEARLRCSPMKGHSHVYWYRQLPEEGLKFMVYLQKENIIDESGMPKERFSAEFPKEGPSILRIQQVVRGDSAAYFCASSPLAGPSQATRTGELFFGEGSRLTVL.

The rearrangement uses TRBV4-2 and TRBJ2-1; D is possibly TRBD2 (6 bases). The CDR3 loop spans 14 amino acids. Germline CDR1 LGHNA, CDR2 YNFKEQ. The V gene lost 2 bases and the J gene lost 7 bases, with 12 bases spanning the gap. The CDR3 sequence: CASSQLGLGNEQFF. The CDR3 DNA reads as TGTGCCAGCAGCCAATTGGGACTCGGAAATGAGCAGTTCTTC.

The CDR3 DNA is TGTGCCAGCAAAAACAGGGGAAACTACGAGCAGTACTTC. This gives the protein CASKNRGNYEQYF. The gene calls are TRBV6-5 and TRBJ2-7; TRBD1 matches 7 bases. This CDR3 has 13 amino acids. Germline CDR1 is MNHEY and CDR2 is SVGAGI. The trim removed 7 bases at V and 3 bases at J, leaving 6 bases unmatched.

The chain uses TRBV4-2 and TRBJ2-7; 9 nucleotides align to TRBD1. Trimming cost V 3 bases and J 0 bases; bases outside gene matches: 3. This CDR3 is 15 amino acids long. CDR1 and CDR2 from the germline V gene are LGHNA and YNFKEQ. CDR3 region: CASSHGQGSSYEQYF. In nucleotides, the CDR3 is TGTGCCAGCAGCCACGGACAGGGGAGCTCCTACGAGCAGTACTTC.

For the CDR3, the DNA is TGTGCCAGTACCCACGGAGGCCGCGTCAATGAGCAGTTCTTC. This translates into CASTHGGRVNEQFF. The V call is TRBV19, the J call TRBJ2-1, with D perhaps TRBD2 (5 bases). Trimming removed 7 bases from V and 6 bases from J, with 16 bases in between. The CDR3 length is 14 residues. CDR1 is LNHDA and CDR2 is SQIVND in the germline V gene (reference sequence). The complete variable domain, with remaining parts taken from reference TRBV19 and TRBJ2-1, reads DGGITQSPKYLFRKEGQNVTLSCEQNLNHDAMYWYRQDPGQGLRLIYYSQIVNDFQKGDIAEGYSVSREKKESFPLTVTSAQKNPTAFYLCASTHGGRVNEQFFGPGTRLTVL.

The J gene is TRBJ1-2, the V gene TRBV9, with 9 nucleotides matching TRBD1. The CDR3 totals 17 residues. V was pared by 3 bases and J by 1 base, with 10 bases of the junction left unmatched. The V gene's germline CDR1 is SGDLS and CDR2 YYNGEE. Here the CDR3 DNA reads TGTGCCAGCAGCGCCTGGGACAGGGCCAACGTTAACTATGGCTACACCTTC. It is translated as CASSAWDRANVNYGYTF.

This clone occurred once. CDR3 in DNA: TGTGCCAGCAGGACCCTAGCGGGCAGACGGGAAGATACGCAGTATTTT. It is translated as CASRTLAGRREDTQYF. The chain employs TRBV11-2 and TRBJ2-3; 8 positions match TRBD2. V gave up 6 bases and J gave up 5 bases; unmatched junction bases: 13. The V gene's germline CDR1 is SGHAT and CDR2 FQNNGV. This CDR3 region has 16 residues.

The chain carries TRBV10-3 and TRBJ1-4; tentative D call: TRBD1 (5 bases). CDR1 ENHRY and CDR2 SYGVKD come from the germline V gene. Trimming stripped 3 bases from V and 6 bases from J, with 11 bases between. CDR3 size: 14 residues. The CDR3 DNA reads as TGTGCCATCAGTGATCGGGGACTGGATGAAAAACTGTTTTTT. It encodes CAISDRGLDEKLFF.

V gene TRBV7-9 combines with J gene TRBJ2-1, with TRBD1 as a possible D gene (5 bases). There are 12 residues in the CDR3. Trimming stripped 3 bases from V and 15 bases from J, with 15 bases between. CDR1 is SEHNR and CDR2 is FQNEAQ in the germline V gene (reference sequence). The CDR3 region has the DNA TGTGCCAGCAGCTTGTACCAGGGTGACCCGTTCTTC. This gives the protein CASSLYQGDPFF.